Shown below are 5 T cell receptor beta chains from a single sample sequenced in a study of molecular identifiers for immune sequencing clone quantification. TCRdb re-analysed the PCR reads in MiXCR, keeping a single row per CDR3 protein. The sample shows 85,000 to 100,000 distinct CDR3 sequences, about 21% of them seen only once. Sequenced sample: naive CD8+ T cells from blood, with Jurkat cell RNA spiked in. Subset reported: FACS-sorted CD8+CD4-CCR7+CD45RA+ naive T cells. The receptors derive from a human donor in good health. Some libraries in this study had Jurkat cell RNA spiked in.

The genes are TRBV9 and TRBJ1-3, with a weak D call TRBD1 (5 bases). Germline CDR1 SGDLS, CDR2 YYNGEE. The germline V and J ends were trimmed by 3 bases and 4 bases, with 8 bases remaining between them. CDR3 length equals 13 residues. CDR3: CASSAGGGNTIYF. The CDR3 nucleotides are TGTGCCAGCAGCGCCGGGGGGGGAAACACCATATATTTT. Drawing the rest from reference TRBV9 and TRBJ1-3, the complete variable domain is DSGVTQTPKHLITATGQRVTLRCSPRSGDLSVYWYQQSLDQGLQFLIQYYNGEERAKGNILERFSAQQFPDLHSELNLSSLELGDSALYFCASSAGGGNTIYFGEGSWLTVV.

A word on this clonotype: Since a much larger clone is just one base distant, this may be a read error. The chain uses TRBV28 and TRBJ2-7, with D uncertain. This CDR3 contains 12 residues. Per germline, CDR1 MDHEN and CDR2 SYDVKM. The CDR3 loop is CASSWSSYKQYF. The CDR3 DNA sequence: TGTGCCAGCAGTTGGAGCTCCTACAAGCAGTACTTC.

This clonotype has at least ten counts. The chain uses TRBV7-6 and TRBJ1-1, with 9 bases matching TRBD1. The CDR3 is made up of 14 amino acids. The V gene end was trimmed by 5 bases and the J gene end by 3 bases; junction bases not matched to a gene: 4. CDR1 SGHVS and CDR2 FNYEAQ come from the germline V gene. The CDR3 region is CASSRRDRDTEAFF. CDR3 DNA: TGTGCCAGCAGCCGCCGGGACAGGGACACTGAAGCTTTCTTT.

The chain has TRBV27 and TRBJ2-2; D may correspond to TRBD1 or TRBD2 (6 bases each). Trimming pared 2 bases from V and 3 bases from J, leaving 16 bases between. Germline CDR1 is MNHEY and CDR2 is SMNVEV (reference sequence). This CDR3 comprises 17 residues. The CDR3 reads CASSLLSPGADTGELFF. The CDR3 DNA sequence: TGTGCCAGCAGTTTACTGTCCCCGGGGGCCGACACCGGGGAGCTGTTTTTT.

This clonotype was found many times. The V and J genes are TRBV10-3 and TRBJ2-7; TRBD2 agrees at 7 bases. V was pared by 3 bases and J by 6 bases, with 5 bases of the junction left unmatched. Germline CDR1 is ENHRY and CDR2 is SYGVKD. CDR3 length: 13 residues. CDR3 amino acids: CAISDAGVLEQYF. The DNA for the CDR3 is TGTGCCATCAGTGACGCGGGGGTACTCGAGCAGTACTTC.